The present TCR beta chain was sequenced within a study of CD8+CD57+ T cells in acquired aplastic anemia. Overall study context: Yields of DNA that came from sorted CD4+ and CD8+ cells averaged about 3.3 ug. As sequenced from healthy donors, CD4+ cells averaged roughly 11 million reads.

General study results and limits: Patients and controls had in common approximately 28 CD8+ CDR3 sequences.

Remarks on this clonotype: Its specificity is unknown.

TCR beta VDJ and CDR3 profiling used genomic DNA as template. A single record per CDR3 protein comes from TCRdb applying MiXCR to the reads. The sample consists of a few hundred thousand distinct CDR3 sequences, under 65% of them appearing once. Trimming removed 3 bases from V and 12 bases from J; junction bases left unmatched: 13. CDR1 SGHTA and CDR2 FQGNSA come from the germline V gene. The CDR3 covers 17 residues. The V and J genes are TRBV7-2 and TRBJ2-1; 14 bases are a match to TRBD2. Sample: sorted CD4+, CD8+, or CD8+CD57+ T cells (not recorded which) from PBMCs. This TCR derives from a human donor in good health. The CDR3, as DNA: TGTGCCAGCAGCTTGGGGCCGGGACTAGCGGGAGTGGATACGCAGTTCTTC. Protein product: CASSLGPGLAGVDTQFF.